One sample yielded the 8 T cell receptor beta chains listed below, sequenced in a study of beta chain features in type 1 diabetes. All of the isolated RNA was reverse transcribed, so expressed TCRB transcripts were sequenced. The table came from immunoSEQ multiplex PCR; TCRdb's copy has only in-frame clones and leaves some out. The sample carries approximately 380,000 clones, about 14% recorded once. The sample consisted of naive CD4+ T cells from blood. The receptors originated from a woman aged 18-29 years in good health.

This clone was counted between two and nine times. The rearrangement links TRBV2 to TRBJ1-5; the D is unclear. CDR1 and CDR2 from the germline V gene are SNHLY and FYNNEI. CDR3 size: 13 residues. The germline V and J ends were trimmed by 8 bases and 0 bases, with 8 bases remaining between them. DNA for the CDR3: TGTGCCAGCCGTCTAAATAGCAATCAGCCCCAGCATTTT. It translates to CASRLNSNQPQHF.

In DNA form, the CDR3 reads TGTGCCAGCAGCCGAGGGACAGGGGGGACCTACGAGCAGTACTTC. Protein sequence: CASSRGTGGTYEQYF. The chain carries TRBV7-9 and TRBJ2-7; the match to TRBD1 covers 11 bases. Unmatched junction bases numbered 5, after V lost 5 bases and J lost 2 bases. This CDR3 comprises 15 residues. Germline V CDR1 and CDR2: SEHNR, FQNEAQ (reference sequence).

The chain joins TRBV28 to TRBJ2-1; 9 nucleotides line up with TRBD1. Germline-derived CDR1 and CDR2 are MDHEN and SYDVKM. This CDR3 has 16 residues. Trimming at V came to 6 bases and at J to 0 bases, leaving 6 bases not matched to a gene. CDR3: CASRPQGASSYNEQFF. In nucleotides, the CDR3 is TGTGCCAGCAGACCACAGGGGGCAAGCTCCTACAATGAGCAGTTCTTC.

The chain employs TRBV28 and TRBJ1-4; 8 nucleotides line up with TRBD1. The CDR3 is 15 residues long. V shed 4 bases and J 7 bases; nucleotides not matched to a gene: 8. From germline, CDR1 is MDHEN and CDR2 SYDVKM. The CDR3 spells CASSSAGGYREKLFF. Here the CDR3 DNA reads TGTGCCAGCAGTTCTGCAGGGGGCTATCGTGAAAAACTGTTTTTT.

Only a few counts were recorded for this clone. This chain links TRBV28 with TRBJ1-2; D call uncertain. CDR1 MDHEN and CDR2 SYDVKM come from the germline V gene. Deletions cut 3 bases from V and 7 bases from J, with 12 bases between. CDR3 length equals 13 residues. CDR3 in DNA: TGTGCCAGCAGTTTTGGGCAGCCGGCTGGCTACACCTTC. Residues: CASSFGQPAGYTF.

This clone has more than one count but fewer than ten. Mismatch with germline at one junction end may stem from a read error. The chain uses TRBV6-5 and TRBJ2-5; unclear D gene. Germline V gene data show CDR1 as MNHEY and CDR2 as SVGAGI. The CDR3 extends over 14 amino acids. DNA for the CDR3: TGTGCCAGCAGATACTCAGTAGTACAAGAGACCCAGTACTTC. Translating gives CASRYSVVQETQYF.

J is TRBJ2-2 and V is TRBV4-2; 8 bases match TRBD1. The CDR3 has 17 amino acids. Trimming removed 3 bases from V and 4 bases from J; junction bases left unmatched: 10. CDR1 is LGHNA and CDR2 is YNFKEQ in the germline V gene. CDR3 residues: CASSQVRGQGLTGELFF. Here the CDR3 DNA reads TGTGCCAGCAGCCAGGTTCGAGGACAGGGTCTCACCGGGGAGCTGTTTTTT.

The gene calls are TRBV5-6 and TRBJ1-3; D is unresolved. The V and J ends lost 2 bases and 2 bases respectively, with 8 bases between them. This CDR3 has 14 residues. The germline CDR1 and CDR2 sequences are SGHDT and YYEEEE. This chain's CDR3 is CASSFSGTGNTIYF. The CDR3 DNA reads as TGTGCCAGCAGCTTTTCGGGGACTGGAAACACCATATATTTT.